The T cell receptor beta chain under discussion was sequenced for a study of tumor and adjacent non-tumor tissue in lung cancer. Whole-study results and caveats: Compared with tumor, normal lung showed significantly lower TCR diversity.

A modified ARM-PCR protocol with three rounds of nested PCR amplified TCRbeta. TCRdb recomputed calls from the multiplex PCR reads with MiXCR, one row per CDR3 protein. This table has 65,000 to 85,000 distinct CDR3 sequences, 65% to 80% appearing once. Germline loops: CDR1 MNHEY, CDR2 SMNVEV (reference sequence). V dropped 2 bases and J dropped 0 bases, with 10 bases sitting between them. The CDR3 runs to 15 residues. This sample's RNA came from whole unsorted tissue. More than 3 cm separated this lung sample from the edge of the tumor. This clonotype was observed at least ten times. The antigen remains undetermined.

V gene TRBV27 combines with J gene TRBJ2-5; TRBD1 is a possible D gene (5 bases). Sequencing was done on a sample of distant non-tumor lung tissue. This TCR came from a man in his fifties or sixties with non-small cell lung cancer. The CDR3 nucleotides read TGTGCCAGCAGTTTACTTCAGGGATACCAAGAGACCCAGTACTTC. Translation: CASSLLQGYQETQYF.